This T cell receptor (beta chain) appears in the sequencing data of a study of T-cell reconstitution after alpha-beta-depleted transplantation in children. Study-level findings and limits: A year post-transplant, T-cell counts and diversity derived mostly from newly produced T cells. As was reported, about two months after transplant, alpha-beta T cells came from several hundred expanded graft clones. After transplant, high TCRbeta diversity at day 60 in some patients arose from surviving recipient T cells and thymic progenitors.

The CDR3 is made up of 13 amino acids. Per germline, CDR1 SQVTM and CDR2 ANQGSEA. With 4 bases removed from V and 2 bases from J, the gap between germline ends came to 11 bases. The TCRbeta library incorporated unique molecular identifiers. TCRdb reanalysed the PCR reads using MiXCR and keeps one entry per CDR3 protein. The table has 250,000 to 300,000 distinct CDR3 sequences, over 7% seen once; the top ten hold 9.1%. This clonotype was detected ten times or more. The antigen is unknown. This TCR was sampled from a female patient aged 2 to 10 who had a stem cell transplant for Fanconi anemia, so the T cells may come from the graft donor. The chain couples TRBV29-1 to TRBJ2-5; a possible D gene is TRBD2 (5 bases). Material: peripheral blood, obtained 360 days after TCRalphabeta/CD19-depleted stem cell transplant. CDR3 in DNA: TGCAGCGTTGTGTCCTGGAGGCAAGAGACCCAGTACTTC. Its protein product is CSVVSWRQETQYF. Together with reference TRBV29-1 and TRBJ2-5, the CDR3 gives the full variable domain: SAVISQKPSRDICQRGTSLTIQCQVDSQVTMMFWYRQQPGQSLTLIATANQGSEATYESGFVIDKFPISRPNLTFSTLTVSNMSPEDSSIYLCSVVSWRQETQYFGPGTRLLVL.